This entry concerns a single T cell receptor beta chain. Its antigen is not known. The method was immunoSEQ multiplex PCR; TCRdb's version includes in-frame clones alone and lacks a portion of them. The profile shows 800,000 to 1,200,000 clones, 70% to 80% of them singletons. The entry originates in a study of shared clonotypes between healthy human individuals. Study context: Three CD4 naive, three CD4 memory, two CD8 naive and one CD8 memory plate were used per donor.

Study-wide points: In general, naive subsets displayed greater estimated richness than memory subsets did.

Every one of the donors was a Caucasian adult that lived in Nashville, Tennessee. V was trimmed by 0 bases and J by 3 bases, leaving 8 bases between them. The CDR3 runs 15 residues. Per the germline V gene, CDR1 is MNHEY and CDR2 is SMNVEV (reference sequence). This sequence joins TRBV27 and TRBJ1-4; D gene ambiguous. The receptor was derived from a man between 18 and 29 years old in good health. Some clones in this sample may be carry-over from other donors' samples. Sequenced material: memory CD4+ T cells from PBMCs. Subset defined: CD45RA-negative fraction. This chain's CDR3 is CASSLSTGPNEKLFF. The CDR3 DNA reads TGTGCCAGCAGTTTATCGACGGGCCCTAATGAAAAACTGTTTTTT. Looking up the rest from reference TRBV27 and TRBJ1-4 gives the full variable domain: EAQVTQNPRYLITVTGKKLTVTCSQNMNHEYMSWYRQDPGLGLRQIYYSMNVEVTDKGDVPEGYKVSRKEKRNFPLILESPSPNQTSLYFCASSLSTGPNEKLFFGSGTQLSVL.